Below are 21 T cell receptor beta chains sequenced from a single sample in a study of T cells in tumors after PD-1 blockade. The table came from immunoSEQ multiplex PCR; TCRdb's copy has only in-frame clones and leaves some out. This sample has roughly 49,000 clones, with roughly 80% found just once. Sequencing was performed on PBMCs, taken before anti-PD-1 treatment. Receptors were obtained from a human donor with basal cell carcinoma.

This clone has just a few counts. The chain uses TRBV5-1 and TRBJ1-5; D may be TRBD1 (5 bases). V gave up 4 bases and J gave up 2 bases, with 13 bases separating them. The CDR3 extends over 15 amino acids. CDR1 is SGHRS and CDR2 is YFSETQ in the germline V gene. CDR3 residues: CASSADSGGNQPQHF. As DNA, the CDR3 is TGCGCCAGCAGCGCTGACAGTGGGGGCAATCAGCCCCAGCATTTT. The complete variable domain, with remaining parts taken from reference TRBV5-1 and TRBJ1-5, reads KAGVTQTPRYLIKTRGQQVTLSCSPISGHRSVSWYQQTPGQGLQFLFEYFSETQRNKGNFPGRFSGRQFSNSRSEMNVSTLELGDSALYLCASSADSGGNQPQHFGDGTRLSIL.

CDR3 in amino acids: CSASRGPAGNTIYF. The CDR3 DNA reads as TGCAGTGCTAGTCGCGGGCCCGCTGGAAACACCATATATTTT. The gene calls are TRBV20-1 and TRBJ1-3; D remains unclear. The V and J ends lost 3 bases and 2 bases respectively, with 11 bases between them. In germline, CDR1 is DFQATT, CDR2 SNEGSKA (reference sequence). This CDR3 has 14 amino acids.

This sequence joins TRBV2 and TRBJ2-4, with D possibly being TRBD1 or TRBD2 (6 bases each). The CDR3 contains 14 residues. Germline CDR1 is SNHLY and CDR2 is FYNNEI. The germline V and J ends were trimmed by 8 bases and 0 bases, with 11 bases remaining between them. The CDR3 DNA reads as TGTGCCAGCTTACAGGGACTAGCCAAAAACATTCAGTACTTC. This translates into CASLQGLAKNIQYF.

The V and J genes are TRBV3-1 (or the pseudogene TRBV3-2) and TRBJ2-5, with TRBD1 identical over 10 bases. V was clipped by 1 base and J by 5 bases; unmatched bases: 16. The CDR3 totals 19 residues. Germline loops: CDR1 LGHDT, CDR2 YNNKEL (reference sequence). CDR3 loop: CASSQGGQGYFNKVETQYF. In DNA, the CDR3 is TGTGCCAGCAGCCAAGGGGGACAGGGGTATTTCAACAAGGTTGAGACCCAGTACTTC.

The chain has TRBV12-3 or TRBV12-4 and TRBJ1-2; tentatively, D is TRBD1 (5 bases). Trimming took 2 bases from V and 13 from J, leaving 17 bases between them. CDR3 length: 13 residues. As DNA, the CDR3 is TGTGCCAGCAGTTTACCGCAGGGTTTTTCTTTCACCTTC. This translates into CASSLPQGFSFTF.

The chain recombines TRBV10-2 with TRBJ2-7; tentatively, D is TRBD1 or TRBD2 (6 bases each). CDR1 and CDR2 (germline): WSHSY, SAAADI. Trimming stripped 4 bases from V and 4 bases from J, with 29 bases between. This CDR3 has 19 residues. In DNA form, the CDR3 reads TGCGCCAGCAGTGTGAGCAGGGGAGGATTCGGGGCGGCGGGGTACGAGCAGTACTTC. It yields the protein CASSVSRGGFGAAGYEQYF.

A single count supports this clone. V usage is TRBV29-1 and J usage is TRBJ1-2, with D uncertain. From germline, CDR1 is SQVTM and CDR2 ANQGSEA. CDR3 length: 14 amino acids. The CDR3 protein is CQPPTEGREKGYTF. In DNA, the CDR3 is TGCCAACCCCCCACAGAGGGTCGTGAGAAGGGCTACACCTTC.

The J gene is TRBJ1-2, the V gene TRBV5-1; maybe TRBD1 (6 bases). The CDR3 is made up of 14 amino acids. Deletions cut 2 bases from V and 2 bases from J, with 10 bases between. Germline V gene sequence: CDR1 SGHRS, CDR2 YFSETQ. CDR3 sequence (DNA): TGCGCCAGCAGCTTTTTAGACAGGAACTATGGCTACACCTTC. Its protein product is CASSFLDRNYGYTF.

This clone was counted only a few times. This chain links TRBV4-2 with TRBJ2-7; 8 positions match TRBD1. Germline CDR1 LGHNA, CDR2 YNFKEQ. The V and J ends lost 4 bases and 3 bases, in that order; junction bases with no gene match: 8. The CDR3 totals 15 residues. CDR3 nucleotide sequence: TGTGCCAGCAGCCCATTAGGACAGGGCGGCTACGAGCAGTACTTC. This gives the protein CASSPLGQGGYEQYF.

The sample holds one count of this clone. The rearrangement links TRBV2 to TRBJ1-4; TRBD1 is a possible D gene (6 bases). The CDR3 loop spans 15 amino acids. Per the germline V gene, CDR1 is SNHLY and CDR2 is FYNNEI. Trimming shortened V by 6 bases and J by 6 bases, and 17 bases separated the two germline ends. As DNA, the CDR3 is TGTGCCAGCAGATACAGGGCTTTACGATATGAAAAACTGTTTTTT. As protein: CASRYRALRYEKLFF.

The chain has TRBV5-6 and TRBJ1-5; no clear D gene. The ends were cut back, 0 bases at V and 5 bases at J, with 12 bases in the middle. Germline V gene sequence: CDR1 SGHDT, CDR2 YYEEEE. The CDR3 length is 15 residues. The CDR3 loop is CASSLGPSFYQPQHF. CDR3 sequence (DNA): TGTGCCAGCAGCTTGGGACCTAGTTTCTATCAGCCCCAGCATTTT.

This chain connects TRBV18 to TRBJ2-7; 9 positions agree with TRBD1. This CDR3 has 15 amino acids. The junction had 9 bases not matched to a gene; V was cut back by 4 bases and J by 5 bases. CDR1 KGHSH and CDR2 LQKENI come from the germline V gene. CDR3 residues: CASSLWGQGNNEQYF. The CDR3 DNA reads TGTGCCAGCTCACTTTGGGGACAGGGAAACAACGAGCAGTACTTC.

CDR3 sequence: CASSLDLASDTQYF. In nucleotides, the CDR3 is TGTGCCAGCAGCTTAGACCTAGCTTCGGATACGCAGTATTTT. The V call is TRBV7-2, the J call TRBJ2-3, with D perhaps TRBD2 (5 bases). This CDR3 contains 14 residues. Germline-derived CDR1 and CDR2 are SGHTA and FQGNSA. The ends were cut back, 1 base at V and 6 bases at J, with 11 bases in the middle.

The rearrangement links TRBV4-1 to TRBJ1-2; D is uncertain. V dropped 1 base and J dropped 2 bases, with 5 bases sitting between them. Per the germline V gene, CDR1 is MGHRA and CDR2 is YSYEKL. This CDR3 spans 13 amino acids. CDR3 in amino acids: CASSQGKNYGYTF. The CDR3 region has the DNA TGCGCCAGCAGCCAAGGAAAGAACTATGGCTACACCTTC.

The V call is TRBV7-2, the J call TRBJ2-3; 8 nucleotides align to TRBD2. Germline V CDR1 and CDR2: SGHTA, FQGNSA. The CDR3 runs 16 residues. With V trimmed by 5 bases and J by 4 bases, 11 bases remained unmatched. The CDR3 loop reads CASSPGTRGPADTQYF. The DNA of the CDR3 is TGTGCCAGCAGCCCCGGGACTAGAGGACCCGCAGATACGCAGTATTTT.

J is TRBJ2-3 and V is TRBV7-2, with TRBD1 matching 8 bases. CDR1 and CDR2 (germline): SGHTA, FQGNSA. This CDR3 spans 16 amino acids. V dropped 5 bases and J dropped 4; count of bases not matched to a gene: 11. The CDR3 nucleotides read TGTGCCAGCAGCACCCGGGACAGGAGGGGCGCAGATACGCAGTATTTT. It codes for CASSTRDRRGADTQYF.

J is TRBJ1-2 and V is TRBV6-5, with 10 bases that match TRBD1. This CDR3 has 14 amino acids. V lost 6 bases to trimming and J lost 6 bases; unmatched junction nucleotides: 7. Per germline, CDR1 MNHEY and CDR2 SVGAGI. CDR3 loop: CASSRAGTGDGYTF. For the CDR3, the DNA is TGTGCCAGCAGCCGAGCCGGGACAGGGGATGGCTACACCTTC.

The genes are TRBV20-1 and TRBJ2-1; TRBD1 or TRBD2 may be the D gene (5 bases each). Deletions cut 3 bases from V and 4 bases from J, with 10 bases between. CDR1 DFQATT and CDR2 SNEGSKA come from the germline V gene (reference sequence). The CDR3 length is 13 residues. In DNA form, the CDR3 reads TGCAGTGCTAGTAGGGGACCGTACAATGAGCAGTTCTTC. It encodes CSASRGPYNEQFF.

The chain recombines TRBV29-1 with TRBJ2-1, with D perhaps assigned TRBD1 or TRBD2 (6 bases each). This CDR3 has 13 residues. CDR1 SQVTM and CDR2 ANQGSEA come from the germline V gene. V lost 7 bases and J lost 4, with 14 bases in between. The CDR3 reads CSGSQGLYNEQFF. In nucleotides, the CDR3 is TGCAGCGGATCACAGGGACTTTACAATGAGCAGTTCTTC.

V is TRBV3-1 (or the pseudogene TRBV3-2) and J is TRBJ1-1; 7 bases fit TRBD1. Unmatched junction bases numbered 0, after V lost 4 bases and J lost 1 base. Germline CDR1 is LGHDT and CDR2 is YNNKEL (reference sequence). The CDR3 covers 13 residues. Here the CDR3 DNA reads TGTGCCAGCAGCCGACAGGGGAACACTGAAGCTTTCTTT. Encoded protein: CASSRQGNTEAFF.

The chain couples TRBV12-2 to TRBJ1-2; the table's TRBD1 call for D was not verified on the DNA. TRBV12-2 is termed a pseudogene. The length of the CDR3 is 14 residues. The DNA for the CDR3 is TGTGCAAGTCGCTTAATTGACAGGGCCCATGGCTACACCTTC. Its translation is CASRLIDRAHGYTF.